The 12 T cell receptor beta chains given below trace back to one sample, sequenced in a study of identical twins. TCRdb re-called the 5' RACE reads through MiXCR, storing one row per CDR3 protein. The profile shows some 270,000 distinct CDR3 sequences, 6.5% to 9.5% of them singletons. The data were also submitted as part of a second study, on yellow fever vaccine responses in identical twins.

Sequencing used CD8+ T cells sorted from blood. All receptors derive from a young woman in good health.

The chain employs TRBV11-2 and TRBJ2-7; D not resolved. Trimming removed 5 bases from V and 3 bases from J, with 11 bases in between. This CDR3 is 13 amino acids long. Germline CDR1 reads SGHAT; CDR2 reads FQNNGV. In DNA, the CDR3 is TGTGCCAGCAGCCACCCGTTTAGCTACGAGCAGTACTTC. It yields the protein CASSHPFSYEQYF. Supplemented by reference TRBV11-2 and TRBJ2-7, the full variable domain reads EAGVAQSPRYKIIEKRQSVAFWCNPISGHATLYWYQQILGQGPKLLIQFQNNGVVDDSQLPKDRFSAERLKGVDSTLKIQPAKLEDSAVYLCASSHPFSYEQYFGPGTRLTVT.

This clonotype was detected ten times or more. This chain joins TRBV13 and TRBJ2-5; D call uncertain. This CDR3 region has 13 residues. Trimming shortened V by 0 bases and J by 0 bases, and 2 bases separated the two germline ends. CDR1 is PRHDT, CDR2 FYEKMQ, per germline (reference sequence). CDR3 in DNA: TGTGCCAGCAGCTTAGGAGACCAAGAGACCCAGTACTTC. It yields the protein CASSLGDQETQYF.

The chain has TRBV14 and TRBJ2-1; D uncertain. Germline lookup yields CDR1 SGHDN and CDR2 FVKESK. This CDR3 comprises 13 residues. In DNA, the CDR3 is TGTGCTATTCGGGCCAGCTCCTACAATGAGCAGTTCTTC. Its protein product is CAIRASSYNEQFF.

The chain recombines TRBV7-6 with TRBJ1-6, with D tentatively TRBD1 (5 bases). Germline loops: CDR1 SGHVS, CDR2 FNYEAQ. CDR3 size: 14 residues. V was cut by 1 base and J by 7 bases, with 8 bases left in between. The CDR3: CASSLDGGNSPLHF. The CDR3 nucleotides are TGTGCCAGCAGCTTAGATGGGGGAAATTCACCCCTCCACTTT. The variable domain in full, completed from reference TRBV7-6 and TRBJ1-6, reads GAGVSQSPRYKVTKRGQDVALRCDPISGHVSLYWYRQALGQGPEFLTYFNYEAQQDKSGLPNDRFSAERPEGSISTLTIQRTEQRDSAMYRCASSLDGGNSPLHFGNGTRLTVT.

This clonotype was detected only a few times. DNA for the CDR3: TGCGCCAGCAGCCCCGGCCCAAAAGGGGAGCAGTACTTC. Translated, it gives CASSPGPKGEQYF. This chain connects TRBV5-1 to TRBJ2-7; D call uncertain. Trimming removed 4 bases at V and 7 bases at J, with 15 bases between. This CDR3 has 13 residues. Germline values: CDR1 SGHRS, CDR2 YFSETQ.

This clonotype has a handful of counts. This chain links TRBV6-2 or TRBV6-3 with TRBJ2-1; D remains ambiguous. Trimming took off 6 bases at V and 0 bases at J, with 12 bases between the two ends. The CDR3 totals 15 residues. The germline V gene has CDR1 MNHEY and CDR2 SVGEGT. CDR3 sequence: CASRPDQSSYNEQFF. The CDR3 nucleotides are TGTGCCAGCAGGCCGGACCAGAGCTCCTACAATGAGCAGTTCTTC.

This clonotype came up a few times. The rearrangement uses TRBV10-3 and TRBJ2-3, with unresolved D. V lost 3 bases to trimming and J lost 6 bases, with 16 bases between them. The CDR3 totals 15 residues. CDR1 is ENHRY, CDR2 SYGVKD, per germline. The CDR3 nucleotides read TGTGCCATCAGTGAATCGACATTTGAAGGGGATACGCAGTATTTT. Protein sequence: CAISESTFEGDTQYF.

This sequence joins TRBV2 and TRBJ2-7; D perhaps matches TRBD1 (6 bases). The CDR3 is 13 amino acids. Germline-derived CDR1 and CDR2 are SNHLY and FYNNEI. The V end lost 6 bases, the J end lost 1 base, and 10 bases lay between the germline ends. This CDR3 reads CASRGHLSYEQYF. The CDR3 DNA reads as TGTGCCAGCAGGGGACATTTGTCCTACGAGCAGTACTTC.

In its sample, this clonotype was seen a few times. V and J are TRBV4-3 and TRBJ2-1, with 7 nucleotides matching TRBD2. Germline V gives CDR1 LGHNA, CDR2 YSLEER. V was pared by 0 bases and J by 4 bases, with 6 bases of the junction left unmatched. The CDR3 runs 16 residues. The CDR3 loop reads CASSQDSASGYNEQFF. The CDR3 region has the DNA TGCGCCAGCAGCCAAGATTCGGCTAGCGGATACAATGAGCAGTTCTTC.

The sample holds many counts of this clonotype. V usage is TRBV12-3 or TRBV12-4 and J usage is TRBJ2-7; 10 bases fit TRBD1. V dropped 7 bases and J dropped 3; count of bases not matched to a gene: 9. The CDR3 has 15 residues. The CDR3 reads CASNQRTGGRYEQYF. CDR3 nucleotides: TGTGCCAGCAATCAAAGGACAGGGGGTCGCTACGAGCAGTACTTC.

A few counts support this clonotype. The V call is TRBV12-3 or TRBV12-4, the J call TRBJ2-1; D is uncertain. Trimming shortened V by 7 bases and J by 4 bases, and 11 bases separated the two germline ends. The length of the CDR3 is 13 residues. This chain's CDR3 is CASTSSLYNEQFF. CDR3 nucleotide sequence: TGTGCCAGCACCTCTAGTCTTTACAATGAGCAGTTCTTC.

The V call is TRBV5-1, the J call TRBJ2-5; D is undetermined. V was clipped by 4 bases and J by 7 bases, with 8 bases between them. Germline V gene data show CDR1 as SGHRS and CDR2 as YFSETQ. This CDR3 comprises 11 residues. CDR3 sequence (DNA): TGCGCCAGCAGCCCGCATGTGACCCAGTACTTC. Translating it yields CASSPHVTQYF.